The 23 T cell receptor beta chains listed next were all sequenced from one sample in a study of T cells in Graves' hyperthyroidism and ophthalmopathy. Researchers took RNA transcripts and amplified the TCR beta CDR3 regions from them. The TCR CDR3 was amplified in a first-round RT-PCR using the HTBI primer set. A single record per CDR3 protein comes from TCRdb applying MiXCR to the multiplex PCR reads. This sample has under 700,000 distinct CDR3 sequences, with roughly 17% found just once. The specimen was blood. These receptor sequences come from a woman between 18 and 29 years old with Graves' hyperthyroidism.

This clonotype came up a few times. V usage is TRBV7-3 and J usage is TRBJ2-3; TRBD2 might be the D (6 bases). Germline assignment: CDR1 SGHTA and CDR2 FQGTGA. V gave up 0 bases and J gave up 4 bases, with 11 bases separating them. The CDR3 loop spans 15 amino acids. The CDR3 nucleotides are TGTGCCAGCAGCTTAACCTGGGCGGGGCCAGATACGCAGTATTTT. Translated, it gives CASSLTWAGPDTQYF.

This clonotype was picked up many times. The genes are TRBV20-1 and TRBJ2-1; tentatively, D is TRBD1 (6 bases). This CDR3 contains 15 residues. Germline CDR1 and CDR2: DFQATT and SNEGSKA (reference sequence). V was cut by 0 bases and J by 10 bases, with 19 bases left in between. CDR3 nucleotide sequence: TGCAGTGCTAGAGAGGGAGAACCAGGGGCCCACGAGCAGTTCTTC. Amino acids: CSAREGEPGAHEQFF.

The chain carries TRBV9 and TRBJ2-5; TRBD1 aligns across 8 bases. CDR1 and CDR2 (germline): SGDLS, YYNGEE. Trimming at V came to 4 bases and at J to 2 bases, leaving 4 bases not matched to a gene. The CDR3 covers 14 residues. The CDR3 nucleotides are TGTGCCAGCAGCAAAGGACAGGGTCAAGAGACCCAGTACTTC. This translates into CASSKGQGQETQYF.

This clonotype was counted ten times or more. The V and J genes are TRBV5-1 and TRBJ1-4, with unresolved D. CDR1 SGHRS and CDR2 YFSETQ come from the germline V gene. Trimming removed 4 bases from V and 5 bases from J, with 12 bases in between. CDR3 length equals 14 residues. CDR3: CASSLNLGNEKLFF. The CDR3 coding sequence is TGCGCCAGCAGCCTAAATCTGGGGAATGAAAAACTGTTTTTT. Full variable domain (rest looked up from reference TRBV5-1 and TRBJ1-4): KAGVTQTPRYLIKTRGQQVTLSCSPISGHRSVSWYQQTPGQGLQFLFEYFSETQRNKGNFPGRFSGRQFSNSRSEMNVSTLELGDSALYLCASSLNLGNEKLFFGSGTQLSVL.

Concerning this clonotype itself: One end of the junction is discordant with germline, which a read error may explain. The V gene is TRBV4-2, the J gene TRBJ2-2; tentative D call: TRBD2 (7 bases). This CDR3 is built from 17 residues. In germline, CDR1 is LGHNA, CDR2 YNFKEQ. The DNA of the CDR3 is TGTGCCAGCAGCCAGAAGATCGGGGGGCCGAACGCCGGGGAGCTGTTTTTT. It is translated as CASSQKIGGPNAGELFF.

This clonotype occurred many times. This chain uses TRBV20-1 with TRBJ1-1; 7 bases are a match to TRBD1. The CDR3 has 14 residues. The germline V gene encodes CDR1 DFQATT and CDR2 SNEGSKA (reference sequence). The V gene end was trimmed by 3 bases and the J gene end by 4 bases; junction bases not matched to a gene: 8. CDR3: CSASRGGGTTEAFF. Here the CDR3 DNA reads TGCAGTGCTAGTCGAGGGGGCGGGACCACTGAAGCTTTCTTT.

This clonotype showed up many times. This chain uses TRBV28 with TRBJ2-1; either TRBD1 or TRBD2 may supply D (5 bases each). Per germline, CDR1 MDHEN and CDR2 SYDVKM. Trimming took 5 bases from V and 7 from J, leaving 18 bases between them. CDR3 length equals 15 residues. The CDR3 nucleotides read TGTGCCAGCAGTCCCCACCGAGGGGCGACAAATGAGCAGTTCTTC. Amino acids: CASSPHRGATNEQFF.

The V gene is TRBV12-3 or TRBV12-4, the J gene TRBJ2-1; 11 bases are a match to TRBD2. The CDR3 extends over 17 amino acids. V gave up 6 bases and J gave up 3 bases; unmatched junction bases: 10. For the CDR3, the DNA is TGTGCCAGCAGCAAACCAAGACTAGCGGGAATCTACAATGAGCAGTTCTTC. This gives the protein CASSKPRLAGIYNEQFF.

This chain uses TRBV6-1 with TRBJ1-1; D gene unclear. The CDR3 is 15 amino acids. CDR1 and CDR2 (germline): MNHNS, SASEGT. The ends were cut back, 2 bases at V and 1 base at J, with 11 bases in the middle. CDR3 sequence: CASSEKYPPNTEAFF. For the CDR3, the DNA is TGTGCCAGCAGTGAAAAGTATCCGCCGAACACTGAAGCTTTCTTT.

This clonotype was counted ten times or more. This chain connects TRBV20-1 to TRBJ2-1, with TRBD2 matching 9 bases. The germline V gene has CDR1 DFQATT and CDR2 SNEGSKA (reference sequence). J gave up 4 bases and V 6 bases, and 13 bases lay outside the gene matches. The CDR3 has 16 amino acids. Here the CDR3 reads CSARGAGGSEYNEQFF. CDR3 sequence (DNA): TGCAGTGCCCGGGGAGCGGGAGGATCGGAATACAATGAGCAGTTCTTC.

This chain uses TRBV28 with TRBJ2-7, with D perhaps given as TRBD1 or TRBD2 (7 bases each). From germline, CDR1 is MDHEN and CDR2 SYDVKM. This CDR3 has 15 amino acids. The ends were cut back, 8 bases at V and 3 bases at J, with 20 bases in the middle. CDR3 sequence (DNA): TGTGCCAGCGGTCTAGCGGACAGGACTTTCTACGAGCAGTACTTC. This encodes CASGLADRTFYEQYF.

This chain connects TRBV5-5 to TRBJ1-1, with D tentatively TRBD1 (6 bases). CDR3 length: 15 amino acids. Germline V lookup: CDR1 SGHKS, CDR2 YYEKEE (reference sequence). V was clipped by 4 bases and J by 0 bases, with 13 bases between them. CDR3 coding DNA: TGTGCCAGCAGCCTAACCGGGACAATGAACACTGAAGCTTTCTTT. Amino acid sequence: CASSLTGTMNTEAFF.

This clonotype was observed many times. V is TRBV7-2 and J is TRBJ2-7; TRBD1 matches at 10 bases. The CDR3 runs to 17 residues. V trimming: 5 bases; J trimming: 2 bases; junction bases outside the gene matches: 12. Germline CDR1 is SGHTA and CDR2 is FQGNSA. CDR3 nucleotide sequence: TGTGCCAGCAGCACAAAGAGGCCGGGACAGGGGACCTACGAGCAGTACTTC. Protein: CASSTKRPGQGTYEQYF.

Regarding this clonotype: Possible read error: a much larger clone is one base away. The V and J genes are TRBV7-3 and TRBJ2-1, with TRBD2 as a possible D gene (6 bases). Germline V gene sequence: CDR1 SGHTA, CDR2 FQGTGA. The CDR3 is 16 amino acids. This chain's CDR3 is CTSSLSGTASYNEQFF. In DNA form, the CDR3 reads TGTACCAGCAGCTTATCCGGGACTGCCTCCTACAATGAGCAGTTCTTC.

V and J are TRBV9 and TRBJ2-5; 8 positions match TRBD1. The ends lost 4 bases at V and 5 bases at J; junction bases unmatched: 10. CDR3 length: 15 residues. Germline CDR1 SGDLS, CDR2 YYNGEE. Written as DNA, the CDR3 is TGTGCCAGCAGCTGGGCAGGGGGCTCATTTGAGACCCAGTACTTC. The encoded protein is CASSWAGGSFETQYF. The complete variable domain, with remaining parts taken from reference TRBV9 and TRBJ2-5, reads DSGVTQTPKHLITATGQRVTLRCSPRSGDLSVYWYQQSLDQGLQFLIQYYNGEERAKGNILERFSAQQFPDLHSELNLSSLELGDSALYFCASSWAGGSFETQYFGPGTRLLVL.

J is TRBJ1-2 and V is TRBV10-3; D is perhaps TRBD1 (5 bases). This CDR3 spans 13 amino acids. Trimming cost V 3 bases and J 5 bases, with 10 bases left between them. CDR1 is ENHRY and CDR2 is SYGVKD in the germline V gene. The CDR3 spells CAISDRALYGYTF. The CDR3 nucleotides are TGTGCCATCAGTGACAGGGCTCTTTATGGCTACACCTTC.

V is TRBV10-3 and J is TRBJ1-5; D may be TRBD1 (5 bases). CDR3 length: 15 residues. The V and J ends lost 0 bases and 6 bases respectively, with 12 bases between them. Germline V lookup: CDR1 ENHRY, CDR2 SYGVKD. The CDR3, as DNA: TGTGCCATCAGTGAGTCGAGCCAGGGAGGTCAGCCCCAGCATTTT. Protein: CAISESSQGGQPQHF.

The DNA of the CDR3 is TGTGCCAGTCTTCCGTCGGTGAGCTCCTATAATTCACCCCTCCACTTT. Its translation is CASLPSVSSYNSPLHF. The chain combines TRBV19 with TRBJ1-6; no reliable D call. CDR3 length: 16 residues. Germline CDR1 and CDR2: LNHDA and SQIVND (reference sequence). Trimming took off 8 bases at V and 0 bases at J, with 14 bases between the two ends.

The DNA of the CDR3 is TGCAGTGCTACAGACAGGGGGCGTGGGACAGATACGCAGTATTTT. Protein: CSATDRGRGTDTQYF. The chain carries TRBV20-1 and TRBJ2-3; 10 bases agree with TRBD1. Unmatched junction bases numbered 7, after V lost 4 bases and J lost 3 bases. Germline assignment: CDR1 DFQATT and CDR2 SNEGSKA (reference sequence). The CDR3 covers 15 residues.

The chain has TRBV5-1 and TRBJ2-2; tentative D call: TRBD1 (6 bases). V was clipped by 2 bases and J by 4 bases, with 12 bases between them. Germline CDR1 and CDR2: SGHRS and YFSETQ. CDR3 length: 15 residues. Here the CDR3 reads CASSLQDSRTGELFF. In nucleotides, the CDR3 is TGCGCCAGCAGCTTACAGGACAGTCGCACCGGGGAGCTGTTTTTT.

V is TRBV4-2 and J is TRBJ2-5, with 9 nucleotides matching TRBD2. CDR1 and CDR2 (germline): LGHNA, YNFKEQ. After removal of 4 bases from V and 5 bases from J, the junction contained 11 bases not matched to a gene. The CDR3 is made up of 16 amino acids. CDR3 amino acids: CASSPRGSSGVETQYF. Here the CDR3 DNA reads TGTGCCAGCAGCCCCCGGGGGTCTAGCGGGGTGGAGACCCAGTACTTC.

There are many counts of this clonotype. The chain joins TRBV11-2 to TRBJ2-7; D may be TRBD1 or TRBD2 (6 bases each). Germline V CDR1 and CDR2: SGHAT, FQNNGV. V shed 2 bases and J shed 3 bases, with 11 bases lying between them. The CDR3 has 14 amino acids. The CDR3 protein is CASSLRGRVYEQYF. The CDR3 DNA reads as TGTGCCAGCAGCTTACGGGGGCGCGTCTACGAGCAGTACTTC. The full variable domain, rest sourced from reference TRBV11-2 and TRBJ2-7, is EAGVAQSPRYKIIEKRQSVAFWCNPISGHATLYWYQQILGQGPKLLIQFQNNGVVDDSQLPKDRFSAERLKGVDSTLKIQPAKLEDSAVYLCASSLRGRVYEQYFGPGTRLTVT.

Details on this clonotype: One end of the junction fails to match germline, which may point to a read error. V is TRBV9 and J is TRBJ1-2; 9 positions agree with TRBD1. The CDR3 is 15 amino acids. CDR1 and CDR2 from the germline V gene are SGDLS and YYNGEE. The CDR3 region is CASSEQGARGYGFTF. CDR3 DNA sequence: TGTGCCAGCAGCGAACAGGGGGCGCGAGGCTATGGCTTCACCTTC.